One TCR beta chain is described in this entry. This record belongs to a study of human versus mouse CDR3 diversity and MHC coevolution. TCRdb's copy holds only in-frame clones and misses some; the assay was immunoSEQ multiplex PCR. The sample carries about 77,000 clones, approximately 90% recorded once. Germline CDR1 and CDR2: MNHEY and SVGAGI. CDR3 size: 16 residues. V shed 0 bases, J shed 3 bases, and the junction held 4 bases outside the gene matches. The J gene is TRBJ2-3, the V gene TRBV6-5; 9 bases fit TRBD2. The sequence was collected from a person aged 25-75 years in good health. The sequenced sample consisted of naive CD4+ T cells from blood. Subset in this sample: CD45RO-negative CD62L-positive naive CD4 T cells. Written as DNA, the CDR3 is TGTGCCAGCAGTTACTCCGGGGGACTAGCAACAGATACGCAGTATTTT. It specifies CASSYSGGLATDTQYF.